This T cell receptor (beta chain) was observed in a study of cytomegalovirus exposure and HLA in healthy donors (dated by TCRdb to 2016 to 2017). For the wider study: The roughly 650 repertoires of the first cohort and the roughly 110 validation repertoires were produced on the same platform, according to a later analysis. The study aimed to test whether signatures of past pathogen exposure could be identified by cataloging public T cell receptors. Along with the approximately 650-subject first cohort, a separate validation cohort of around 110 different subjects was used. The study combined high-throughput TCR immunosequencing, statistical association of individual TCRs with disease status, and machine learning to predict cytomegalovirus infection status. Study-wide findings and limitations: Across donors, most TCR sequences were observed very rarely, whereas some public TCRs were present in many individuals. Cytomegalovirus status was reported to be diagnosed by the classifier with high specificity and sensitivity in both the original and validation cohorts. In a later analysis, TCRs clustered in the first cohort were found to also tend to co-occur in the 120 or so validation repertoires, with approximately 94% of cluster scores above 0. A few of the identified cytomegalovirus-associated TCR beta chains were confirmed in vitro to be specific for cytomegalovirus antigens. The study gave a list of 150 to 200 TCR beta chains associated with cytomegalovirus. All 130 or so repertoires were used to score co-occurrence in the validation cohort in a later analysis, because that analysis had no HLA typing for the cohort. The authors suggested that the approach could potentially be extended to other disease states and immunological phenotypes.

The CDR3 contains 13 residues, cysteine and phenylalanine counted. Only CDR3 DNA is held: 39 bases, read in frame from base 1. V is clipped by 7 bases and J by 6 bases, and the sequence between their germline boundaries is 15 bases long. CDR1 and CDR2 were assigned from the germline V gene as MNHEY and SVGAGI. Note on this clone: The target of this receptor is not known. No much larger clone exists at a distance of one base, and base qualities are not known.

Separate from the approximately 700-subject first cohort, the validation cohort of more than 90 subjects was the group to which the donors belonged. The receptor library was made with the immunoSEQ multiplex PCR assay. Per the original workflow: A statistical classification framework was built for diagnosing cytomegalovirus status from the catalog of TCR beta chain sequences. This is the immuneACCESS table as TCRdb keeps it, with only in-frame sequences that have V and J called. A part of the clones is gone; compared with another copy, unresolved V genes explain less than half, and the rest is unexplained. V, J and clone size are those of that table, while D and trimming were read from the DNA. This sample holds roughly 62,000 clones; just under 95% were observed only once. About 2.1% of the sample is in the top ten clones.

The rearrangement joined TRBV6-5 to TRBJ1-2, with a tentative D gene TRBD1 over 6 matching bases. The TCR originated in a man aged 18 to 29 in good health and CMV-seronegative. The sequencing input was PBMCs. The CDR3 has the sequence CASTYRVGDGYTF. The DNA is TGTGCCAGCACGTACAGGGTTGGGGATGGCTACACCTTC.